A single sample is the source of the 30 T cell receptor beta chains below, sequenced in a study of patients and donors after allogeneic stem cell transplantation. One entry per CDR3 protein, called by TCRdb with MiXCR from the RT-PCR reads. Of approximately 160,000 distinct CDR3 sequences in the sample, approximately 30% were seen once. The sequenced sample consisted of blood, either unsorted or a sorted T cell fraction (not recorded which). These receptors all stem from a human donor who was either an allogeneic HSCT recipient or a stem cell or donor lymphocyte infusion donor (not recorded which). It is not recorded whose cells these are; they may come from a transplant donor.

The chain employs TRBV27 and TRBJ1-5, with D unresolved. CDR1 is MNHEY, CDR2 SMNVEV, per germline (reference sequence). The CDR3 covers 13 residues. V was trimmed by 3 bases and J by 7 bases, leaving 10 bases between them. In DNA, the CDR3 is TGTGCCAGCAGTTTTGGGAGTGGACAGCCCCAGCATTTT. Translating it yields CASSFGSGQPQHF.

The count of this clonotype is one. J is TRBJ2-7 and V is TRBV20-1; no reliable D call. This CDR3 has 13 amino acids. Germline values: CDR1 DFQATT, CDR2 SNEGSKA (reference sequence). Trimming removed 4 bases at V and 2 bases at J, with 12 bases between. The CDR3 DNA reads as TGCAGTGCTACTCGGGTGGCCCCCTACGAGCAGTACTTC. Amino acids: CSATRVAPYEQYF.

This clonotype came up a few times. The J gene is TRBJ1-4, the V gene TRBV20-1; 7 bases line up with TRBD1. Unmatched junction bases numbered 11, after V lost 0 bases and J lost 10 bases. Germline V CDR1 and CDR2: DFQATT, SNEGSKA (reference sequence). This CDR3 spans 15 amino acids. The CDR3 DNA reads as TGCAGTGCTAGAGACTTCGACAGGGAGGGGGGAAAACTGTTTTTT. It codes for CSARDFDREGGKLFF.

This clonotype was found a few times. This chain uses TRBV5-1 with TRBJ2-5, with D maybe TRBD1 (6 bases). CDR1 is SGHRS and CDR2 is YFSETQ in the germline V gene. Trimming pared 4 bases from V and 2 bases from J, leaving 9 bases between. This CDR3 is built from 13 residues. In nucleotides, the CDR3 is TGCGCCAGCAGCGGACAGATACAAGAGACCCAGTACTTC. The encoded protein is CASSGQIQETQYF.

The table lists this clonotype with a few counts. The genes are TRBV29-1 and TRBJ2-7, with D possibly matching TRBD2 (6 bases). V was shortened by 6 bases and J by 0 bases, with 12 bases between the two germline ends. Germline V CDR1 and CDR2: SQVTM, ANQGSEA. The CDR3 sequence is 13 residues long. CDR3: CSVPSASSYEQYF. In DNA form, the CDR3 reads TGCAGCGTACCTAGCGCTTCCTCCTACGAGCAGTACTTC.

This clonotype was seen repeatedly, ten times or more. The genes are TRBV10-3 and TRBJ1-2; no clear D gene. This CDR3 comprises 12 residues. Germline lookup yields CDR1 ENHRY and CDR2 SYGVKD. V was pared by 2 bases and J by 2 bases, with 3 bases between. CDR3 DNA: TGTGCCATCAGTGAGAGGAACTATGGCTACACCTTC. Amino acids: CAISERNYGYTF.

This clonotype was seen many times. The chain has TRBV5-1 and TRBJ2-5; perhaps TRBD2 as D (5 bases). Germline V gene sequence: CDR1 SGHRS, CDR2 YFSETQ. The V end was cut by 2 bases, the J end by 3 bases, with 8 bases between. This CDR3 region has 13 residues. CDR3 DNA: TGCGCCAGCAGCTTCGAGGGAGAAGAGACCCAGTACTTC. Translating it yields CASSFEGEETQYF.

This clonotype was seen a handful of times. The chain employs TRBV29-1 and TRBJ2-5, with D possibly TRBD2 on 5 matching bases. Trimming shortened V by 0 bases and J by 1 base, and 12 bases separated the two germline ends. CDR3 size: 15 residues. Germline CDR1 reads SQVTM; CDR2 reads ANQGSEA. Here the CDR3 DNA reads TGCAGCGTTGAAGATCGTGGTAGCGCCCAAGAGACCCAGTACTTC. This translates into CSVEDRGSAQETQYF.

In its sample, this clonotype was seen many times. This sequence joins TRBV12-3 or TRBV12-4 and TRBJ2-7; D gene uncertain. Trimming stripped 1 base from V and 3 bases from J, with 7 bases between. The CDR3 loop spans 13 amino acids. For the CDR3, the DNA is TGTGCCAGCAGTTTAGGGGCTAACTACGAGCAGTACTTC. Translated, it gives CASSLGANYEQYF.

V is TRBV7-9 and J is TRBJ1-5; D might be TRBD1 (5 bases). The V gene's germline CDR1 is SEHNR and CDR2 FQNEAQ (reference sequence). This CDR3 spans 16 amino acids. Trimming pared 1 base from V and 0 bases from J, leaving 10 bases between. As DNA, the CDR3 is TGTGCCAGCAGCTTAGAGGGGCCCTTTAGCAATCAGCCCCAGCATTTT. As protein: CASSLEGPFSNQPQHF.

In this sample, this clonotype turned up a few times. The chain has TRBV29-1 and TRBJ2-3; TRBD2 matches 9 bases. The CDR3 sequence is 15 residues long. Losses at the gene ends were 4 bases for V and 2 bases for J; bases not matched to a gene: 7. Per the germline V gene, CDR1 is SQVTM and CDR2 is ANQGSEA. CDR3 loop: CSVAGLAYFTDTQYF. The CDR3 region has the DNA TGCAGCGTTGCGGGACTAGCCTATTTCACAGATACGCAGTATTTT.

CDR3 residues: CASSLVDGATNNSPLHF. The DNA of the CDR3 is TGTGCCAGCAGCTTGGTGGACGGAGCCACGAATAATTCACCCCTCCACTTT. The rearrangement joins TRBV5-6 to TRBJ1-6; D gene unclear. Trimming cost V 0 bases and J 5 bases, with 15 bases left between them. The CDR3 has 17 amino acids. Germline V gene sequence: CDR1 SGHDT, CDR2 YYEEEE.

This clonotype has a handful of counts. The chain carries TRBV19 and TRBJ2-7; possibly TRBD2 for D (6 bases). There are 14 residues in the CDR3. Germline V gene sequence: CDR1 LNHDA, CDR2 SQIVND (reference sequence). V was trimmed by 4 bases and J by 2 bases, leaving 12 bases between them. CDR3 bases: TGTGCCAGTAGTACCGGGACTGGCCCCTACGAGCAGTACTTC. This encodes CASSTGTGPYEQYF.

The V call is TRBV29-1, the J call TRBJ1-6; maybe TRBD1 (6 bases). This CDR3 contains 13 residues. Per the germline V gene, CDR1 is SQVTM and CDR2 is ANQGSEA. V dropped 7 bases and J dropped 6 bases, with 13 bases sitting between them. The CDR3 DNA reads as TGCAGCGCTAGACAGGATCCTAATTCACCCCTCCACTTT. Protein: CSARQDPNSPLHF.

V and J are TRBV29-1 and TRBJ2-2, with D unresolved. This CDR3 contains 13 residues. V shed 4 bases and J shed 4 bases, with 10 bases lying between them. The germline CDR1 and CDR2 sequences are SQVTM and ANQGSEA. As DNA, the CDR3 is TGCAGCGTTGGCTGGGGTTTCACCGGGGAGCTGTTTTTT. Its protein is CSVGWGFTGELFF.

The chain combines TRBV3-2 with TRBJ2-1. TRBV3-2 is flagged as a pseudogene. The CDR3 runs to 16 residues. CDR3 sequence (DNA): TGTGCCAGCAGCCAAGACTCGAAGAGCTCCTACAATGAGCAGTTCTTC. Translation gives CASSQDSKSSYNEQFF.

The chain is built from TRBV20-1 and TRBJ1-5; tentatively, D is TRBD1 (5 bases). V was clipped by 5 bases and J by 5 bases, with 28 bases between them. The germline CDR1 and CDR2 sequences are DFQATT and SNEGSKA (reference sequence). This CDR3 has 18 amino acids. CDR3 sequence reads: CSASKGILEPGGDQPQHF. In DNA form, the CDR3 reads TGCAGTGCTTCGAAGGGGATTCTGGAGCCCGGCGGGGATCAGCCCCAGCATTTT.

The rearrangement links TRBV20-1 to TRBJ1-1, with a tentative D call TRBD1 (5 bases). Germline lookup yields CDR1 DFQATT and CDR2 SNEGSKA (reference sequence). The CDR3 totals 10 residues. The V end was cut by 5 bases, the J end by 8 bases, with 9 bases between. CDR3 nucleotide sequence: TGCAGTGCTCGGACACTCGAAGCTTTCTTT. Residues: CSARTLEAFF.

The V and J genes are TRBV11-1 and TRBJ1-2; D may be TRBD1 (5 bases). Trimming removed 1 base at V and 4 bases at J, with 7 bases between. Germline loops: CDR1 SGHAT, CDR2 FQDESV (reference sequence). The CDR3 runs 13 residues. The CDR3 protein is CASSLDGTYGYTF. The CDR3 bases are TGTGCCAGCAGCTTAGACGGGACCTATGGCTACACCTTC.

This clonotype was recorded a few times. The chain is built from TRBV12-3 or TRBV12-4 and TRBJ1-4; D is undetermined. V lost 7 bases and J lost 8, with 14 bases in between. This CDR3 has 13 residues. CDR3: CASTLVREEKLFF. DNA for the CDR3: TGTGCCAGCACCTTAGTCCGGGAGGAAAAACTGTTTTTT.

This clonotype turned up a few times. This chain uses TRBV9 with TRBJ1-1, with TRBD1 as a possible D gene (5 bases). V shed 2 bases and J shed 6 bases, with 20 bases lying between them. Germline V lookup: CDR1 SGDLS, CDR2 YYNGEE. CDR3 size: 16 residues. Written as DNA, the CDR3 is TGTGCCAGCAGCGTTGGAATCAGGGAAACATTCTCTGAAGCTTTCTTT. It translates to CASSVGIRETFSEAFF.

This clonotype was seen ten or more times. The rearrangement joins TRBV6-2 or TRBV6-3 to TRBJ1-2, with unresolved D. The V gene's germline CDR1 is MNHEY and CDR2 SVGEGT. Between the trimmed V and J ends, which lost 5 bases and 3 bases, there was a span of 13 bases. This CDR3 has 14 amino acids. The CDR3 nucleotides read TGTGCCAGCAGTCGACGAAGGATTTACTATGGCTACACCTTC. Its translation: CASSRRRIYYGYTF.

The chain employs TRBV4-1 and TRBJ2-1, with 11 bases matching TRBD1. Germline V CDR1 and CDR2: MGHRA, YSYEKL. V trimming: 4 bases; J trimming: 10 bases; junction bases outside the gene matches: 9. CDR3 length: 15 residues. As DNA, the CDR3 is TGCGCCAGCAGCCCTCTCCCGGGACAGGGGGACGAGCAGTTCTTC. It codes for CASSPLPGQGDEQFF.

The chain is built from TRBV20-1 and TRBJ2-1; tentative D call: TRBD2 (5 bases). Germline assignment: CDR1 DFQATT and CDR2 SNEGSKA (reference sequence). The CDR3 totals 16 residues. V dropped 0 bases and J dropped 3 bases, with 15 bases sitting between them. CDR3 coding DNA: TGCAGTGCTAGAGATCCCAGCGGCCCGTACTACAATGAGCAGTTCTTC. Amino acids: CSARDPSGPYYNEQFF.

The chain uses TRBV10-3 and TRBJ2-5; no reliable D call. CDR3 length: 13 amino acids. Trimming left V 6 bases short and J 4 bases short, with 12 bases between. Germline-derived CDR1 and CDR2 are ENHRY and SYGVKD. CDR3 protein: CAISSIERETQYF. Here the CDR3 DNA reads TGTGCCATCAGCTCAATCGAAAGAGAGACCCAGTACTTC.

This clonotype has ten or more counts. In nucleotides, the CDR3 is TGTGCCAGCAGCTACAGGGGTTTTACCACTGAAGCTTTCTTT. Its translation is CASSYRGFTTEAFF. This chain links TRBV7-2 with TRBJ1-1; 7 bases fit TRBD1. Germline CDR1 reads SGHTA; CDR2 reads FQGNSA. The V gene end was trimmed by 4 bases and the J gene end by 4 bases; junction bases not matched to a gene: 6. The CDR3 has 14 residues.

This clonotype was seen ten or more times. The chain links TRBV12-3 or TRBV12-4 to TRBJ1-2; 9 nucleotides agree with TRBD1. V was pared by 10 bases and J by 1 base, with 10 bases of the junction left unmatched. This CDR3 comprises 15 residues. CDR3 amino acids: CANPWRDRVNYGYTF. Written as DNA, the CDR3 is TGTGCCAACCCCTGGCGGGACAGGGTTAACTATGGCTACACCTTC.

This clonotype came up a few times. The V gene is TRBV6-6, the J gene TRBJ2-7; 11 bases are a match to TRBD2. Germline V gene data show CDR1 as MNHNY and CDR2 as SVGAGI (reference sequence). CDR3 length: 14 residues. Trimming removed 7 bases from V and 0 bases from J; junction bases left unmatched: 2. The CDR3 DNA follows: TGTGCCAGCATGGGGACTAGCGGCTCCTACGAGCAGTACTTC. It translates to CASMGTSGSYEQYF.

The CDR3 spells CASSLSGLAGSYEQYF. The CDR3 bases are TGTGCCAGCAGCTTATCCGGACTAGCGGGGTCCTACGAGCAGTACTTC. The genes are TRBV7-6 and TRBJ2-7; TRBD2 aligns across 12 bases. Looked up from germline, CDR1 is SGHVS and CDR2 is FNYEAQ. J lost 1 base, V lost 2 bases, and 3 bases had no gene match. This CDR3 region has 16 residues.

CDR3 nucleotide sequence: TGTGCCACCAGCAGAGATATCGGATCCTACGAGCAGTACTTC. It yields the protein CATSRDIGSYEQYF. The chain carries TRBV15 and TRBJ2-7; the D is unclear. V lost 0 bases and J 1 base, leaving 7 bases between the germline ends. Per the germline V gene, CDR1 is LNHNV and CDR2 is YYDKDF (reference sequence). The CDR3 has 14 amino acids.